This T cell receptor (beta chain) was sequenced in a study of shared clonotypes between healthy human individuals. Between the trimmed V and J ends, which lost 3 bases and 1 base, there was a span of 9 bases. Germline V gene lookup returns CDR1 LNHDA and CDR2 SQIVND (reference sequence). The CDR3 contains 14 residues. Measured with immunoSEQ multiplex PCR; TCRdb has only the in-frame clones, and not every one. The data hold about 2.1 million clones, with about 93% observed a single time. It was CD45RO-negative cells, positively selected for CCR7, that made up naive CD8 cells, with terminally differentiated effector memory CD45RA+ cells excluded.

The receptor's source is a man younger than 30 in good health. Some clones in this sample may be carry-over from other donors' samples. J is TRBJ1-1 and V is TRBV19; D might be TRBD1 (5 bases). Sequenced material: naive CD8+ T cells from PBMCs. DNA for the CDR3: TGTGCCAGTAGTATTTTCGGGGGGAACACTGAAGCTTTCTTT. It specifies CASSIFGGNTEAFF.